This T cell receptor (beta chain) was observed in a study of CD8+ T cells in alopecia areata. The ends lost 0 bases at V and 5 bases at J; junction bases unmatched: 4. CDR1 and CDR2 (germline): SQVTM, ANQGSEA. The CDR3 is 14 residues long. The study's findings and limits: Sequenced scalp T cells also include alphabeta T cells resident in normal skin. The presence of one nonresponder keeps the tie between baseline CD8+ expansion and response uncertain.

This sample's treatment: oral pan-JAK inhibitor, 5-10 mg twice daily. Obtained from alopecia areata patients were lesional scalp punch biopsies along with peripheral blood. Reverse transcription of extracted RNA yielded cDNA, which provided the sequencing template. This table comes from immunoSEQ multiplex PCR, and its TCRdb copy is limited to in-frame clones, with some not included. The table shows 190,000 or so clones, with roughly 50% occurring only once. This clone was found a few times. Antigen unknown. The sequence derives from a human donor with alopecia areata. The chain employs TRBV29-1 and TRBJ2-5; 9 bases match TRBD1. The sample consisted of CD8+ T cells sorted from blood, taken at week 24, from a patient treated with tofacitinib. This CDR3 is CSVEELGQGETQYF. Here the CDR3 DNA reads TGCAGCGTTGAAGAGCTCGGACAGGGGGAGACCCAGTACTTC.